What follows describes a single T cell receptor beta chain. What it recognizes is unknown. This record comes from a study of tumor-infiltrating lymphocytes in localized non-small cell lung cancer. Overall study results and limits: Different pieces of the same tissue went to different assays, confounding technical variation with intratumor heterogeneity. Tumors had more T cell infiltration than uninvolved lung, per TCRbeta sequencing and CD3 counts.

The length of the CDR3 is 18 residues. In germline, CDR1 is SGHRS, CDR2 YFSETQ. V gave up 1 base and J gave up 5 bases; unmatched junction bases: 12. Only in-frame clones appear in the TCRdb table, and some are missing; sequencing was by immunoSEQ multiplex PCR. The data show 15,000 or so clones, roughly four fifths seen once. J is TRBJ1-3 and V is TRBV5-1; TRBD1 agrees at 10 bases. The source of this sequence is a human donor with non-small cell lung cancer. Sequencing input: lung tumor tissue. The CDR3 bases are TGCGCCAGCAGCTTGCTCCCGTTAGGGACAGGGGTCCGAAACACCATATATTTT. It codes for CASSLLPLGTGVRNTIYF.